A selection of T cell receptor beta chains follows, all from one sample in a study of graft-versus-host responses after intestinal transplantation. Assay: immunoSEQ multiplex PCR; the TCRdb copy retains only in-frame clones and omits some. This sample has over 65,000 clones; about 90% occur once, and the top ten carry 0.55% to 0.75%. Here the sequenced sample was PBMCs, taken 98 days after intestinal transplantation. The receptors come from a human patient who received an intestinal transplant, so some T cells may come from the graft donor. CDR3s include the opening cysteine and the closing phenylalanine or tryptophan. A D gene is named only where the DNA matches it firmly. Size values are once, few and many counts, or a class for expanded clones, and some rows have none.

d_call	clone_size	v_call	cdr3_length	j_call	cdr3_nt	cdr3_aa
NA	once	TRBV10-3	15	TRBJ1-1	TGTGCCATCAGTGAGTCCCAGGGAGGGAACACTGAAGCTTTCTTT	CAISESQGGNTEAFF
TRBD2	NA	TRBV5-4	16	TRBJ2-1	TGTGCCAGCAGCTTGGATGTGGCGGGAGGGTACAATGAGCAGTTCTTC	CASSLDVAGGYNEQFF
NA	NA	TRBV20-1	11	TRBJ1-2	TGCAGTGTGTGGGGGCTTTATGGCTACACCTTC	CSVWGLYGYTF
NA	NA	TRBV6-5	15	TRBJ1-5	TGTGCCAGCAGTGCCATGACAGACCCCAATCAGCCCCAGCATTTT	CASSAMTDPNQPQHF
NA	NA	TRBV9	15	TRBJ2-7	TGTGCCAGCAGCCCCACGGGGGCTATCTCCTACGAGCAGTACTTC	CASSPTGAISYEQYF
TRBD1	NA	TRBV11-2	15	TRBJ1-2	TGTGCCAGCAGCTTAGGGGACAGCCTATTCTATGGCTACACCTTC	CASSLGDSLFYGYTF
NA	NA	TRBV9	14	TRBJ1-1	TGTGCCAGCAGCGCGGAAGCGCAAGGGGCTCGGGCTTTCTTT	CASSAEAQGARAFF
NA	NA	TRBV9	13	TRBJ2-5	TGTGCCAGCAGCGTAGGAACCCAAGAGACCCAGTACTTC	CASSVGTQETQYF
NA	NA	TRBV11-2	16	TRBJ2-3	TGTGCCAGCAGCTTCCACCCGGTTCTTAGCACAGATACGCAGTATTTT	CASSFHPVLSTDTQYF
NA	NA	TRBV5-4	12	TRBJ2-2	TGTGCCAGCAGCCAAAACACCGGGGAGCTGTTTTTT	CASSQNTGELFF
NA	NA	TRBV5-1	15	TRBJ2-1	TGCGCCAGCAGCTTGGGACGGAACCTTGGGAATGAGCAGTTCTTC	CASSLGRNLGNEQFF
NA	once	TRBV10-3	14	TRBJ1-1	TGTGCCATCTCCCAGTTTGTAGGGGAGACTGAAGCTTTCTTT	CAISQFVGETEAFF
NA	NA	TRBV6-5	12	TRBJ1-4	TGTGCCAGCAGCCAAAGGAATGAAAAACTGTTTTTT	CASSQRNEKLFF
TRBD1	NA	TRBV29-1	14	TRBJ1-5	TGCAGCGTTTCGACAGGGGAGAGAAATCAGCCCCAGCATTTT	CSVSTGERNQPQHF
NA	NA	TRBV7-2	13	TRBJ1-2	TGTGCCAGCAGCTTGGACCTCTTTTATGGCTACACCTTC	CASSLDLFYGYTF
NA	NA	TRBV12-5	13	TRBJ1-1	TGTGCTAGTGGTTTGTCGATGAACACTGAAGCTTTCTTT	CASGLSMNTEAFF
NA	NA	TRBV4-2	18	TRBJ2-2	TGTGCCAGCAGCCATCCATCCTTGGGGCCAGGGAACACCGGGGAGCTGTTTTTT	CASSHPSLGPGNTGELFF
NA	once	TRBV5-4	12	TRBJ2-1	TGTGCCAGCAGCCCCCCGACCAATGAGCAGTTCTTC	CASSPPTNEQFF
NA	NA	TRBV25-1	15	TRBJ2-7	TGTGCCAGCAGTGAGAGGGGCATTTCTACCTACGAGCAGTACTTC	CASSERGISTYEQYF
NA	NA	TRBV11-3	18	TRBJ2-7	TGTGCCAGCAGCTTATCCCCCGGCCAGTGGGGGTCCTCCTACGAGCAGTACTTC	CASSLSPGQWGSSYEQYF
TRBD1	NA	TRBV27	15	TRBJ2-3	TGTGCCAGCAGTCTTGGGACAGGTTTCACAGATACGCAGTATTTT	CASSLGTGFTDTQYF
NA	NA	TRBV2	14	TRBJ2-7	TGTGCCTCGGCCCCACAGGGGAGGGGGCCCGAGCAGTACTTC	CASAPQGRGPEQYF
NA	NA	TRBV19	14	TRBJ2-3	TGTGCCAGTAGTATAATGGGGGGCACAGATACGCAGTATTTT	CASSIMGGTDTQYF
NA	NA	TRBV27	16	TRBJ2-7	TGTGCCAGCAGTTTATCAGGGATTGGGTTCTCCTACGAGCAGTACTTC	CASSLSGIGFSYEQYF